The clone carrying this T cell receptor beta chain was picked up one time. Its specificity is unknown. Data came from immunoSEQ multiplex PCR; TCRdb stores just in-frame clones and leaves some out. The sample consists of nearly 2 million clones, about 95% of them appearing once. The data derive from a study of shared clonotypes between healthy human individuals. General observations from the study: Clonotypes shared by all four sorted-subset donors had higher generation probabilities than non-shared clonotypes.

V lost 2 bases to trimming and J lost 3 bases; unmatched junction nucleotides: 4. Looked up from germline, CDR1 is SGHDT and CDR2 is YYEEEE. The CDR3 loop spans 14 amino acids. Naive CD8 isolation took CD45RO-negative cells positively selected for CCR7 and excluded terminally differentiated effector memory CD45RA+ cells. V is TRBV5-6 and J is TRBJ2-7, with 8 bases fitting TRBD2. The sequence was collected from a man aged 18 to 29 in good health. The sequencing input was naive CD8+ T cells sorted from blood. The CDR3 here is CASSFPTSGYEQYF. In DNA form, the CDR3 reads TGTGCCAGCAGCTTCCCCACTAGCGGCTACGAGCAGTACTTC.